The clone carrying this T cell receptor beta chain was recorded many times. What it recognizes is unknown. V was clipped by 8 bases and J by 2 bases, with 16 bases between them. The CDR3 consists of 14 residues. Germline CDR1 is MNHEY and CDR2 is SVGEGT. This entry is derived from a study of T cells after yellow fever vaccination. Regarding the study as a whole: Subsequent to the booster, the majority of primary-vaccination clones reappeared (around 97% CD4, 88% CD8). Contaminants from the bulk population, in the form of abundant clonotypes, could be found in FACS-sorted repertoires.

TCRdb re-derived calls from the 5' RACE reads in MiXCR, one entry per CDR3 protein. The data hold approximately 170,000 distinct CDR3 sequences, with approximately 11% observed a single time. This TCR derives from a man aged 18 to 30 who received the YFV17D yellow fever vaccine. The chain recombines TRBV6-2 or TRBV6-3 with TRBJ2-7; no reliable D call. Material: CD8+ T cells sorted from PBMCs, obtained 15 days after the yellow fever booster vaccination. CDR3: CASGGRVETYEQYF. The CDR3 DNA sequence: TGTGCCAGCGGTGGACGAGTAGAAACCTACGAGCAGTACTTC.